Sequencing of this T cell receptor beta chain was carried out in a study of T-cell memory formation after mild COVID-19. Trimming cost V 0 bases and J 4 bases, with 10 bases left between them. The CDR3 loop spans 14 amino acids. Germline V lookup: CDR1 LGHNA, CDR2 YSLEER. Constant-segment primers served in 5'RACE that generated TCR alpha and TCR beta cDNA libraries bearing sample barcodes and UMIs. TCRdb ran MiXCR on the 5' RACE reads and lists one entry per CDR3 protein. In the table there are some 330,000 distinct CDR3 sequences, 20% to 25% of which are singletons. Source material: PBMCs or a T cell subset sorted from them (not recorded which). This clonotype was obtained from an adult woman who had mild COVID-19 (a few samples of this study predate the infection). Cell type and time point are not known. The V call is TRBV4-3, the J call TRBJ2-7, with D possibly called TRBD1 or TRBD2 (5 bases each). In DNA, the CDR3 is TGCGCCAGCAGCCAAGAAGTGTGGGGGTACGAGCAGTACTTC. Translated: CASSQEVWGYEQYF.